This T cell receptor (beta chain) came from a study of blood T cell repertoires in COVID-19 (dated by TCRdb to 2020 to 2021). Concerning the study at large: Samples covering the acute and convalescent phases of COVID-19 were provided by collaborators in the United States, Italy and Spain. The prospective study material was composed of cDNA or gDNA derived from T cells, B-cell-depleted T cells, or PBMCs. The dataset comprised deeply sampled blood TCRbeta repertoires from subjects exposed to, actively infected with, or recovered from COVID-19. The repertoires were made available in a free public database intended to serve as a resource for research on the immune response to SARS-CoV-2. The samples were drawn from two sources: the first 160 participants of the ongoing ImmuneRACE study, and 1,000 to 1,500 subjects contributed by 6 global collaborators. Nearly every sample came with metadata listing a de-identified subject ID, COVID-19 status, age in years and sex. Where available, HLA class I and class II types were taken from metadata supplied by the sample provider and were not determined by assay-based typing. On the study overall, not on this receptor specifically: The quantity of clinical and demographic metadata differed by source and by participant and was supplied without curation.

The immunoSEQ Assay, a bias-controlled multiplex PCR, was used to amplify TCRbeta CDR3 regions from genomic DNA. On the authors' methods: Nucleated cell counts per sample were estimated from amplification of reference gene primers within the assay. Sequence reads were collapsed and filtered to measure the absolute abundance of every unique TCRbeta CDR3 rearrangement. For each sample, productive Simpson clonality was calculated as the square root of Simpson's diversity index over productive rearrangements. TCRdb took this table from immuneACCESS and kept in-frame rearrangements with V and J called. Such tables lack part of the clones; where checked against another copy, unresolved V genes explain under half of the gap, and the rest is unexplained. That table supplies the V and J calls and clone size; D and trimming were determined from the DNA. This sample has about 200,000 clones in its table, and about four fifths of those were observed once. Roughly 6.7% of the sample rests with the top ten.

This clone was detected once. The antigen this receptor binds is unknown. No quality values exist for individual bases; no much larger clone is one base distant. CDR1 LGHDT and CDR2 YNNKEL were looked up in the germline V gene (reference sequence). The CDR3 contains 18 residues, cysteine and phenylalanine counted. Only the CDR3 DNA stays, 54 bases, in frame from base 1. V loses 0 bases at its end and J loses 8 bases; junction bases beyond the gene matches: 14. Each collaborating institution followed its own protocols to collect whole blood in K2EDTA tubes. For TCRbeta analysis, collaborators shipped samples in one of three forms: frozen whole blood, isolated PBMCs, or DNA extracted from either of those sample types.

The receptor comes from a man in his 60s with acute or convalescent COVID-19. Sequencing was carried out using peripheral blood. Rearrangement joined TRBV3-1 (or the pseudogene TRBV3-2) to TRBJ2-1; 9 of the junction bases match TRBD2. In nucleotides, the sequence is TGTGCCAGCAGCCAAGATCATCGAGTCCAGCGGGGGGCCCATGAGCAGTTCTTC. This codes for CASSQDHRVQRGAHEQFF.